The 31 T cell receptor beta chains below all came from one sample that was sequenced in a study of blood T cell repertoires in COVID-19. TCRdb's table, derived via immunoSEQ multiplex PCR, lists solely in-frame clones and lacks some. Here the sample spans about 370,000 clones, over 75% being singletons. Sequenced material: peripheral blood. The receptors stem from a woman in her twenties or thirties with COVID-19, enrolled during active disease.

This clone was counted a single time. The rearrangement links TRBV11-2 to TRBJ2-1, with 7 nucleotides matching TRBD1. The length of the CDR3 is 14 residues. Germline loops: CDR1 SGHAT, CDR2 FQNNGV. J was trimmed by 7 bases and V by 4 bases; bases with no gene match: 7. CDR3 sequence reads: CASSSEGARNEQFF. The CDR3 coding sequence is TGTGCCAGCAGCTCCGAGGGGGCGCGAAATGAGCAGTTCTTC.

This chain links TRBV30 with TRBJ1-1, with no clear D. CDR1 is GTSNPN and CDR2 is SVGIG in the germline V gene (reference sequence). V lost 4 bases, J lost 1 base, and 7 bases lay in between. The length of the CDR3 is 12 residues. CDR3 sequence reads: CAWTWRNTEAFF. In DNA form, the CDR3 reads TGTGCCTGGACTTGGAGGAACACTGAAGCTTTCTTT.

This clone was found once. V usage is TRBV28 and J usage is TRBJ1-1; TRBD1 is a possible D gene (6 bases). The CDR3 has 12 amino acids. Between the trimmed V and J ends, which lost 6 bases and 6 bases, there was a span of 11 bases. Germline V CDR1 and CDR2: MDHEN, SYDVKM. The CDR3 DNA sequence: TGTGCCAGCAGGAACAGGGACCCTGAAGCTTTCTTT. This sequence encodes CASRNRDPEAFF.

This clone was counted only a few times. This chain links TRBV5-4 with TRBJ2-2; D possibly corresponds to TRBD1 (5 bases). CDR3 length equals 12 residues. Germline values: CDR1 SGHNT, CDR2 YYREEE (reference sequence). Deletions cut 1 base from V and 7 bases from J, with 5 bases between. CDR3 in DNA: TGTGCCAGCAGCTTGAGGGGCGGGGAGCTGTTTTTT. Its protein product is CASSLRGGELFF.

The chain combines TRBV5-1 with TRBJ2-2; D is possibly TRBD2 (7 bases). The V gene lost 0 bases and the J gene lost 3 bases, with 12 bases spanning the gap. This CDR3 contains 16 residues. Germline values: CDR1 SGHRS, CDR2 YFSETQ. The CDR3 sequence: CASSLEGGGDTGELFF. DNA for the CDR3: TGCGCCAGCAGCTTGGAAGGGGGAGGGGACACCGGGGAGCTGTTTTTT.

This clone came up a few times. The J gene is TRBJ2-2, the V gene TRBV9; D unresolved. V lost 0 bases to trimming and J lost 1 base, with 10 bases between them. The CDR3 runs to 16 residues. Germline assignment: CDR1 SGDLS and CDR2 YYNGEE. In DNA, the CDR3 is TGTGCCAGCAGCGTAGGTAACACCCTGAACACCGGGGAGCTGTTTTTT. The encoded protein is CASSVGNTLNTGELFF.

The chain is built from TRBV19 and TRBJ2-7; 10 nucleotides align to TRBD2. V dropped 0 bases and J dropped 5; count of bases not matched to a gene: 10. The CDR3 sequence is 17 residues long. In germline, CDR1 is LNHDA, CDR2 SQIVND (reference sequence). CDR3: CASSIEPPGLARNEQYF. The CDR3 bases are TGTGCCAGTAGTATAGAACCCCCGGGACTAGCGAGAAACGAGCAGTACTTC.

V gene TRBV7-9 combines with J gene TRBJ2-5; D is uncertain. Trimming shortened V by 1 base and J by 2 bases, and 8 bases separated the two germline ends. CDR3 length: 14 residues. The germline V gene encodes CDR1 SEHNR and CDR2 FQNEAQ (reference sequence). CDR3 residues: CASSLEAGQETQYF. CDR3 DNA sequence: TGTGCCAGCAGCTTAGAGGCAGGACAAGAGACCCAGTACTTC. Full variable domain (outside the CDR3, taken from reference TRBV7-9 and TRBJ2-5): DTGVSQNPRHKITKRGQNVTFRCDPISEHNRLYWYRQTLGQGPEFLTYFQNEAQLEKSRLLSDRFSAERPKGSFSTLEIQRTEQGDSAMYLCASSLEAGQETQYFGPGTRLLVL.

The chain carries TRBV30 and TRBJ1-4; 9 bases fit TRBD1. The CDR3 consists of 15 residues. Germline V gene data show CDR1 as GTSNPN and CDR2 as SVGIG (reference sequence). Germline trimming cut 0 bases from V and 6 bases from J; bases unmatched to any gene: 5. CDR3 amino acids: CAWSVQGAADEKLFF. The CDR3 DNA is TGTGCCTGGAGTGTACAGGGGGCAGCGGATGAAAAACTGTTTTTT.

This chain uses TRBV10-3 with TRBJ2-1, with TRBD2 matching 7 bases. Trimming cost V 8 bases and J 6 bases; bases outside gene matches: 4. This CDR3 region has 12 residues. CDR1 and CDR2 from the germline V gene are ENHRY and SYGVKD. CDR3 sequence reads: CAIGPGGNEQFF. The CDR3 DNA reads TGTGCCATCGGTCCGGGAGGCAATGAGCAGTTCTTC.

V and J are TRBV7-6 and TRBJ2-1; the D gene is possibly TRBD1 (5 bases). The germline V gene encodes CDR1 SGHVS and CDR2 FNYEAQ. The CDR3 has 11 amino acids. V lost 11 bases, J lost 12 bases, and 17 bases lay in between. The CDR3 is CAAFGAHGQFF. The CDR3 DNA follows: TGTGCCGCGTTTGGGGCTCATGGGCAGTTCTTC.

This rearrangement joins TRBV28 to TRBJ1-1, with D unclear. CDR3 length: 13 residues. The V and J ends lost 7 bases and 5 bases respectively, with 14 bases between them. Germline assignment: CDR1 MDHEN and CDR2 SYDVKM. CDR3 sequence (DNA): TGTGCCAGCACGACGAGAGGAAGGACTGAAGCTTTCTTT. This gives the protein CASTTRGRTEAFF.

This clone has a single count. V and J are TRBV27 and TRBJ2-1; 10 bases are shared with TRBD2. This CDR3 has 17 amino acids. Trimming removed 5 bases from V and 2 bases from J; junction bases left unmatched: 9. The V gene's germline CDR1 is MNHEY and CDR2 SMNVEV (reference sequence). In DNA, the CDR3 is TGTGCCAGCAGTATCTCAACTAGCGGGGAGCCCTACAATGAGCAGTTCTTC. Translating gives CASSISTSGEPYNEQFF.

A few counts support this clone. The rearrangement uses TRBV3-1 (or the pseudogene TRBV3-2) and TRBJ2-7, with no clear D. Germline V gene data show CDR1 as LGHDT and CDR2 as YNNKEL (reference sequence). This CDR3 spans 15 amino acids. Trimming removed 4 bases from V and 1 base from J, with 14 bases in between. The DNA for the CDR3 is TGTGCCAGCAGCCCCGATTGGAGTAGGTCCTACGAGCAGTACTTC. Its translation is CASSPDWSRSYEQYF.

The rearrangement uses TRBV3-1 (or the pseudogene TRBV3-2) and TRBJ2-2; D uncertain. The CDR3 runs 14 residues. Germline loops: CDR1 LGHDT, CDR2 YNNKEL (reference sequence). Trimming cost V 1 base and J 2 bases, with 5 bases left between them. The CDR3 region is CASSQARNTGELFF. The DNA of the CDR3 is TGTGCCAGCAGCCAAGCCCGTAACACCGGGGAGCTGTTTTTT.

This clone was observed a single time. The V gene is TRBV5-4, the J gene TRBJ2-4, with D perhaps TRBD1 (6 bases). V was clipped by 3 bases and J by 8 bases, with 15 bases between them. Germline values: CDR1 SGHNT, CDR2 YYREEE (reference sequence). This CDR3 spans 14 amino acids. The CDR3 bases are TGTGCCAGCAGCTATACAGGGTTGGGTGACATTCAGTACTTC. This sequence encodes CASSYTGLGDIQYF.

The chain has TRBV25-1 and TRBJ2-3; possible D gene TRBD2, 7 bases. V shed 6 bases and J shed 4 bases, with 17 bases lying between them. The CDR3 contains 15 residues. Germline CDR1 and CDR2: MGHDK and SYGVNS. The DNA for the CDR3 is TGTGCCAGCAGCCTAGGGGAGGGGGGGCCAGATACGCAGTATTTT. Translating it yields CASSLGEGGPDTQYF.

V and J are TRBV6-5 and TRBJ1-1; possibly TRBD1 for D (6 bases). Germline lookup yields CDR1 MNHEY and CDR2 SVGAGI. The CDR3 covers 14 residues. V lost 6 bases to trimming and J lost 4 bases, with 15 bases between them. The CDR3, as DNA: TGTGCCAGCAGCATCGTGCAGGGGATCACTGAAGCTTTCTTT. As protein: CASSIVQGITEAFF.

V gene TRBV19 combines with J gene TRBJ2-2; 7 nucleotides align to TRBD1. The trim removed 11 bases at V and 1 base at J, leaving 7 bases unmatched. This CDR3 region has 14 residues. CDR1 is LNHDA, CDR2 SQIVND, per germline (reference sequence). The CDR3 is CASSWDRNTGELFF. The CDR3 DNA reads TGTGCCTCGTCGTGGGACAGGAACACCGGGGAGCTGTTTTTT.

The gene calls are TRBV5-1 and TRBJ1-1; tentatively, D is TRBD1 (6 bases). Germline CDR1 SGHRS, CDR2 YFSETQ. The V gene lost 0 bases and the J gene lost 1 base, with 7 bases spanning the gap. The CDR3 loop spans 14 amino acids. The CDR3: CASSLVRGNTEAFF. CDR3 DNA: TGCGCCAGCAGCTTGGTCAGGGGGAACACTGAAGCTTTCTTT.

This chain's CDR3 is CASRASNYGYTF. DNA of the CDR3: TGTGCCAGCAGGGCCTCCAACTATGGCTACACCTTC. The rearrangement uses TRBV12-3 or TRBV12-4 and TRBJ1-2; D is unresolved. With 6 bases removed from V and 2 bases from J, the gap between germline ends came to 7 bases. CDR3 length: 12 residues.

The chain joins TRBV6-5 to TRBJ2-2; TRBD2 might be the D (5 bases). V was pared by 7 bases and J by 2 bases, with 8 bases between. CDR1 is MNHEY and CDR2 is SVGAGI in the germline V gene. This CDR3 has 13 amino acids. This CDR3 is CASTRTNTGELFF. The DNA for the CDR3 is TGTGCCAGCACTCGGACTAACACCGGGGAGCTGTTTTTT.

As for this clone: This sample includes further DNA sequences coding for the same CDR3. The rearrangement uses TRBV6-5 and TRBJ2-7; tentatively, D is TRBD2 (5 bases). The CDR3 has 11 amino acids. V was cut by 2 bases and J by 6 bases, with 5 bases left in between. From germline, CDR1 is MNHEY and CDR2 SVGAGI. The CDR3 loop reads CASSYGGEQYF. CDR3 in DNA: TGTGCCAGCAGTTACGGAGGCGAGCAGTACTTC.

The rearrangement uses TRBV30 and TRBJ2-7; D not resolved. The CDR3 is 11 residues long. V lost 5 bases to trimming and J lost 5 bases, with 10 bases between them. Germline V CDR1 and CDR2: GTSNPN, SVGIG (reference sequence). The CDR3 DNA reads TGTGCCTGGGCCAACGGTCACGAGCAGTACTTC. This gives the protein CAWANGHEQYF.

The genes are TRBV7-5 and TRBJ2-1; the D call in the table, TRBD2, was not verified against the DNA. TRBV7-5 is designated a pseudogene. The CDR3 has 10 amino acids. The CDR3 coding sequence is TGTGTCAGAAGCTGCGATGAGCAGTTCTTC. This gives the protein CVRSCDEQFF.

The chain recombines TRBV28 with TRBJ1-2, with no clear D. This CDR3 comprises 14 residues. The germline V and J ends were trimmed by 2 bases and 4 bases, with 11 bases remaining between them. Looked up from germline, CDR1 is MDHEN and CDR2 is SYDVKM. The CDR3 protein is CASSLQAPFYGYTF. CDR3 nucleotides: TGTGCCAGCAGTTTACAGGCACCCTTCTATGGCTACACCTTC.

This chain joins TRBV28 and TRBJ1-1; D may be TRBD1 (5 bases). V was shortened by 10 bases and J by 0 bases, with 9 bases between the two germline ends. Looked up from germline, CDR1 is MDHEN and CDR2 is SYDVKM. The CDR3 consists of 12 residues. The CDR3 reads CAISTVNTEAFF. The CDR3 nucleotides are TGTGCCATTTCGACAGTGAACACTGAAGCTTTCTTT.

The chain joins TRBV4-1 to TRBJ2-3; 11 bases map to TRBD2. The V gene end was trimmed by 3 bases and the J gene end by 0 bases; junction bases not matched to a gene: 2. Germline values: CDR1 MGHRA, CDR2 YSYEKL. This CDR3 contains 16 residues. CDR3 amino acids: CASSQGTSGSTDTQYF. The CDR3 nucleotides read TGCGCCAGCAGCCAGGGGACTAGCGGAAGCACAGATACGCAGTATTTT.

The V call is TRBV5-1, the J call TRBJ2-7, with TRBD2 matching 15 bases. Germline CDR1 SGHRS, CDR2 YFSETQ. The CDR3 is 16 residues long. The V and J ends lost 4 bases and 3 bases, in that order; junction bases with no gene match: 5. CDR3 in amino acids: CASSQRTSGRGYEQYF. CDR3 DNA: TGCGCCAGCAGCCAGAGGACTAGCGGGAGGGGCTACGAGCAGTACTTC.

As concerns this clone: The same CDR3 can be traced to other DNA sequences in this sample. The chain carries TRBV9 and TRBJ2-3, with D perhaps matching TRBD2 (5 bases). This CDR3 contains 15 residues. Trimming pared 0 bases from V and 0 bases from J, leaving 8 bases between. Germline CDR1 SGDLS, CDR2 YYNGEE. This CDR3 reads CASSVGLASTDTQYF. The CDR3 coding sequence is TGTGCCAGCAGCGTAGGGCTAGCTAGCACAGATACGCAGTATTTT.

This sequence joins TRBV6-1 and TRBJ2-5; TRBD2 agrees at 11 bases. The junction had 8 bases not matched to a gene; V was cut back by 3 bases and J by 5 bases. Germline values: CDR1 MNHNS, CDR2 SASEGT. The CDR3 contains 16 residues. CDR3 in amino acids: CASSDPQTSGSETQYF. DNA for the CDR3: TGTGCCAGCAGTGACCCCCAAACTAGCGGGAGCGAGACCCAGTACTTC.